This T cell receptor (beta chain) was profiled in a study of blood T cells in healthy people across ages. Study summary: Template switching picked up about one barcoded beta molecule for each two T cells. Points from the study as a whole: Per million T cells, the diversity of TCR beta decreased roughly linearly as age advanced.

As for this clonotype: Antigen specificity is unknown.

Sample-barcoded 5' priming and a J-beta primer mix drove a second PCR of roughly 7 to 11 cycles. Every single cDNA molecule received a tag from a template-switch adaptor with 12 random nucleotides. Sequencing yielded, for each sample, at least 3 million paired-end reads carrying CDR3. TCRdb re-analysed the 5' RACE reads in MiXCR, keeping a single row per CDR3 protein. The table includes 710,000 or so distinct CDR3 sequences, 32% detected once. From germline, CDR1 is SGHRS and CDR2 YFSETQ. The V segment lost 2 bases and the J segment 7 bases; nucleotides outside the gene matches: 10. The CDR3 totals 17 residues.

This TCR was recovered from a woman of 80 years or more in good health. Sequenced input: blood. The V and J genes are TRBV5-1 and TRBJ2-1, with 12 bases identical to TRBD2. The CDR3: CASSFTSGGSMGNEQFF. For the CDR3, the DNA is TGCGCCAGCAGCTTCACTAGCGGGGGGTCGATGGGGAATGAGCAGTTCTTC.